This TCR beta chain appears in the sequencing data of a study of blood T cells in healthy people across ages (dated by TCRdb to between 2014 and 2017). For the wider study: In model experiments, template switching captured roughly one uniquely barcoded TCR beta cDNA molecule for every two T cells. Using deep sequencing normalized with unique cDNA molecular identifiers, the study measured how TCR beta repertoire diversity changes with age. Four age groups were formed from the donors: young (average approximately 15 years), middle-aged (around 37), aged (roughly 56) and long-lived (about 75). To avoid experimental bias, donors of different ages were distributed randomly across sequencing lanes. Two additional independent replicas of 1 million unique cDNA reads from the same blood draw were analyzed for two donors (one aged 18 to 30 and one aged 80 or older).

The roughly 39 donors, aged 6 to 90 years, were systemically healthy Caucasian individuals from Russia. Ten milliliters of peripheral blood were drawn from each donor into EDTA-treated Vacutainer tubes. Ficoll-Paque density-gradient centrifugation was used to isolate PBMCs, with at least 7 million per sample. Trizol reagent was used to extract total RNA from PBMCs, with at least 6 micrograms per sample. Naive CD45RAhigh/CD27high T cell percentages were measured by flow cytometry on a PBMC aliquot from every donor. General study outcomes and caveats: The long-lived group showed more naive CD4+ T cells, fewer expanded clones and increased TCR diversity than the aged group, suggesting age selection. Estimates of total diversity based on one million sequenced T cells were regarded as lower bounds and as underestimates. Because profiling used bulk unsorted PBMCs, naive and antigen-experienced compartments could not be compared conclusively. Because donor CMV infection status was unknown, age-related changes in expanded clonotypes were potentially confounded. Observed TCR beta diversity correlated strongly with the percentage of naive T cells measured by flow cytometry. As age increased, observed TCR beta diversity per million T cells dropped in a roughly linear way, and a significant reduction was already evident by age about 40.

V and J lose 0 bases and 0 bases, and a span of 10 bases separates them. Spanning cysteine to phenylalanine, the CDR3 consists of 16 amino acids. This entry keeps only the CDR3 DNA: 48 bases, framed from base 1. As encoded in the germline V gene, CDR1 is LGHNA while CDR2 is YSLEER. This clonotype was picked up many times. Its binding antigen is unknown. One base away there is no much larger clone; base qualities are not given. Receptor libraries were prepared by 5' RACE. The instrument was an Illumina HiSeq 2500. A second PCR of about 7 to 12 cycles was run with a J-beta primer mix and a sample-barcoded 5' primer. Each TCR beta cDNA molecule received a unique molecular identifier from a template-switch 5' adaptor carrying 12 random nucleotides. At least 2.5 million CDR3-containing paired-end reads were obtained from each sample. All of the RNA was converted into first-strand cDNA using the Mint cDNA synthesis kit, with a TRBC-specific oligonucleotide serving as the primer. Following uracil-DNA glycosylase treatment, all cDNA underwent a first 18-cycle PCR with the universal primers M1SS and BC2_uni_R. As for how the authors treated the data: Normalization of each sample was performed by random selection of 1 million high-quality reads, each carrying a distinct molecular identifier. Reads sharing molecular identifiers were discarded rather than binned into consensus sequences. MiTCR, set to a Q25 quality threshold and the strictest error-elimination algorithm, was used for CDR3 identification, clonotype clustering and error correction. A nonparametric unseen species model using Euler transformation provided a lower-bound estimate of total TCR beta diversity. TCRdb took the public reads, trimmed them with fastp at Q25, ran MiXCR for clone calling and kept in-frame beta chains. Entries that share a CDR3 protein sequence are merged under the most common genes and DNA. These V and J calls are TCRdb output, not the study's own analysis. The sample table contains 650,000 to 700,000 distinct CDR3 sequences; only one count was recorded for roughly 32% of them. The ten largest clones take up over 15% of the sample.

Sequencing input: blood. In this chain, TRBV4-3 is recombined with TRBJ2-3; the D gene is perhaps TRBD2, on 6 matching bases. This TCR was recovered from a woman aged 80 or over in good health. Donor details come from another sample of the same person, matched by shared clones. This receptor carries the CDR3 CASSQERGSSTDTQYF. The DNA sequence is as follows: TGCGCCAGCAGCCAAGAGCGGGGATCTAGCACAGATACGCAGTATTTT.